A selection of T cell receptor beta chains follows, all from one sample in a study of spatial heterogeneity in lung cancer. TCRdb processed the 5' RACE reads anew with MiXCR; each CDR3 protein has one entry. The table has 3,900 or so distinct CDR3 sequences, 6% to 7% seen once. The specimen comprised lung tumor tissue, sampled at surgery. These receptors were taken from a male donor with early-stage non-small cell lung cancer. The CDR3 runs from the conserved cysteine through the conserved F or W. D genes are given only for firm matches. Sizes are listed as how often the clone was seen (once, few, many) or a class if it is expanded.

J,V,D,size,CDR3,DNA
TRBJ1-5,TRBV6-5,.,many,CASSLTGLQPQHF,TGTGCCAGCAGCCTGACAGGTTTACAGCCCCAGCATTTT
TRBJ1-4,TRBV6-1,.,few,CASTGWRLNEKLFF,TGTGCCAGCACCGGTTGGCGGCTTAATGAAAAACTGTTTTTT
TRBJ2-3,TRBV5-6,.,medium-sized,CASRAPGITDTQYF,TGTGCCAGCAGGGCGCCGGGCATCACAGATACGCAGTATTTT
TRBJ1-5,TRBV20-1,.,medium-sized,CSARVSTISNQPQHF,TGCAGTGCTAGAGTAAGCACGATAAGCAATCAGCCCCAGCATTTT
TRBJ1-5,TRBV6-6,.,many,CASNRATSNQPQHF,TGTGCCAGCAACCGGGCCACTAGCAATCAGCCCCAGCATTTT
TRBJ2-7,TRBV2,.,medium-sized,CASKVSVQGPSYEQYF,TGTGCCAGCAAAGTTTCGGTTCAGGGGCCCTCCTACGAGCAGTACTTC
TRBJ2-7,TRBV27,.,medium-sized,CASSLFGTNAYEQYF,TGTGCCAGCAGTTTATTCGGGACAAACGCCTACGAGCAGTACTTC
TRBJ2-3,TRBV9,TRBD1,medium-sized,CASSPSPRGFSTDTQYF,TGTGCCAGCAGCCCCTCCCCCAGGGGGTTTAGCACAGATACGCAGTATTTT
TRBJ1-1,TRBV4-3,TRBD1,many,CASSQNRGRGVAFF,TGCGCCAGCAGCCAAAACAGGGGCCGCGGGGTGGCTTTCTTT
TRBJ2-2,TRBV7-8,.,medium-sized,CASSSRENTGELFF,TGTGCCAGCAGCTCCCGGGAAAACACCGGGGAGCTGTTTTTT